The 29 T cell receptor beta chains below all came from one sample that was sequenced in a study of blood T cell repertoires in COVID-19. Here immunoSEQ multiplex PCR was the method, and the copy in TCRdb shows in-frame clones only, minus some. The table has about 40,000 clones, around 73% seen once; the top ten hold roughly 28%. Sequenced sample: peripheral blood. The receptor source for this set is a woman in her seventies with acute or convalescent COVID-19.

V is TRBV18 and J is TRBJ2-1; TRBD2 might be the D (5 bases). The V and J ends lost 8 bases and 0 bases respectively, with 11 bases between them. This CDR3 has 14 residues. Per germline, CDR1 KGHSH and CDR2 LQKENI. CDR3 in amino acids: CASPPAGSYNEQFF. The DNA of the CDR3 is TGTGCCAGCCCCCCGGCGGGCTCCTACAATGAGCAGTTCTTC.

V is TRBV5-8 and J is TRBJ2-2; D gene uncertain. Deletions cut 3 bases from V and 7 bases from J, with 4 bases between. From germline, CDR1 is SGHTS and CDR2 YDEGEE. CDR3 length equals 11 residues. The CDR3 DNA is TGTGCCAGCAGCTATTACGGGGAGCTGTTTTTT. Translating it yields CASSYYGELFF.

This clone is a singleton in its sample. The CDR3 DNA follows: TGTGCCAGCAGTTTAAATAGGGGCGCAAACTCCTACGAGCAGTACTTC. This gives the protein CASSLNRGANSYEQYF. The V gene is TRBV28, the J gene TRBJ2-7; D is possibly TRBD1 (5 bases). CDR3 length equals 16 residues. The germline V gene encodes CDR1 MDHEN and CDR2 SYDVKM. The germline V and J ends were trimmed by 2 bases and 0 bases, with 14 bases remaining between them.

This clone was detected many times. This chain connects TRBV3-1 (or the pseudogene TRBV3-2) to TRBJ1-6; D remains ambiguous. V lost 4 bases, J lost 10 bases, and 14 bases lay in between. The CDR3 sequence is 14 residues long. CDR1 is LGHDT and CDR2 is YNNKEL in the germline V gene (reference sequence). CDR3 coding DNA: TGTGCCAGCAGCCCCGGCCCCGAGGGATCACCCCTCCACTTT. It translates to CASSPGPEGSPLHF.

The rearrangement links TRBV19 to TRBJ2-5; D remains ambiguous. Per germline, CDR1 LNHDA and CDR2 SQIVND (reference sequence). Trimming took 3 bases from V and 4 from J, leaving 9 bases between them. This CDR3 is 13 amino acids long. CDR3 residues: CASSMSHRETQYF. CDR3 nucleotide sequence: TGTGCCAGTAGTATGAGTCACAGAGAGACCCAGTACTTC.

The V gene is TRBV27, the J gene TRBJ1-2, with unresolved D. This CDR3 region has 13 residues. CDR1 MNHEY and CDR2 SMNVEV come from the germline V gene (reference sequence). V was trimmed by 3 bases and J by 4 bases, leaving 9 bases between them. This CDR3 reads CASSFPGGYGYTF. The DNA of the CDR3 is TGTGCCAGCAGTTTCCCCGGAGGCTATGGCTACACCTTC.

The chain combines TRBV6-5 with TRBJ1-2; D is undetermined. The germline gives CDR1 MNHEY, CDR2 SVGAGI. The CDR3 is 13 residues long. Trimming shortened V by 6 bases and J by 3 bases, and 11 bases separated the two germline ends. CDR3 region: CASRADGDYGYTF. The CDR3 DNA is TGTGCCAGCAGAGCGGACGGAGACTATGGCTACACCTTC.

The chain links TRBV9 to TRBJ1-1; maybe TRBD1 (5 bases). This CDR3 contains 15 residues. V was clipped by 0 bases and J by 2 bases, with 11 bases between them. Germline lookup yields CDR1 SGDLS and CDR2 YYNGEE. The CDR3 reads CASSVVAGSNTEAFF. The CDR3 nucleotides read TGTGCCAGCAGCGTAGTGGCAGGGTCCAACACTGAAGCTTTCTTT.

This chain connects TRBV28 to TRBJ2-5, with 7 nucleotides matching TRBD1. V lost 5 bases to trimming and J lost 0 bases; unmatched junction nucleotides: 6. Germline V gene sequence: CDR1 MDHEN, CDR2 SYDVKM. The CDR3 spans 15 residues. For the CDR3, the DNA is TGTGCCAGCAGTCGACCGGGACAGAACCAAGAGACCCAGTACTTC. It is translated as CASSRPGQNQETQYF.

This clone appeared a few times. The gene calls are TRBV2 and TRBJ2-3, with 14 bases that match TRBD2. The V and J ends lost 4 bases and 2 bases, in that order; junction bases with no gene match: 5. CDR3 length: 17 amino acids. Germline CDR1 is SNHLY and CDR2 is FYNNEI. CDR3 region: CASSGTSGGLNTDTQYF. The CDR3 coding sequence is TGTGCCAGCAGTGGGACTAGCGGGGGGTTAAACACAGATACGCAGTATTTT. The full variable domain, completed using reference TRBV2 and TRBJ2-3, is EPEVTQTPSHQVTQMGQEVILRCVPISNHLYFYWYRQILGQKVEFLVSFYNNEISEKSEIFDDQFSVERPDGSNFTLKIRSTKLEDSAMYFCASSGTSGGLNTDTQYFGPGTRLTVL.

V gene TRBV5-6 combines with J gene TRBJ1-2, with D perhaps TRBD1 (5 bases). CDR1 and CDR2 (germline): SGHDT, YYEEEE. Trimming stripped 0 bases from V and 7 bases from J, with 19 bases between. The CDR3 contains 16 residues. CDR3 residues: CASSLAGGQGFSGYTF. In DNA, the CDR3 is TGTGCCAGCAGCTTGGCCGGTGGGCAGGGTTTCTCTGGCTACACCTTC.

V and J are TRBV4-1 and TRBJ1-2; TRBD1 is a possible D gene (5 bases). The CDR3 sequence is 14 residues long. V shed 5 bases and J shed 2 bases, with 12 bases lying between them. The germline CDR1 and CDR2 sequences are MGHRA and YSYEKL. The CDR3 loop is CASSSADSNYGYTF. Here the CDR3 DNA reads TGCGCCAGCAGCAGCGCAGACAGCAACTATGGCTACACCTTC.

This chain uses TRBV7-9 with TRBJ2-7; TRBD2 aligns across 9 bases. The CDR3 spans 18 residues. Germline lookup yields CDR1 SEHNR and CDR2 FQNEAQ (reference sequence). V lost 5 bases, J lost 3 bases, and 17 bases stayed unmatched. This chain's CDR3 is CASSPTPGLARGNYEQYF. The DNA of the CDR3 is TGTGCCAGCAGCCCCACCCCCGGACTAGCGAGAGGGAACTACGAGCAGTACTTC.

The chain carries TRBV6-6 and TRBJ1-2, with 7 positions matching TRBD1. The ends lost 6 bases at V and 4 bases at J; junction bases unmatched: 2. Germline V gene data show CDR1 as MNHNY and CDR2 as SVGAGI (reference sequence). The CDR3 sequence is 12 residues long. DNA for the CDR3: TGTGCCAGCAGGTCAGGGGGCTATGGCTACACCTTC. Translation gives CASRSGGYGYTF.

This sequence joins TRBV5-4 and TRBJ1-3; D not resolved. The CDR3 spans 15 residues. V shed 4 bases and J shed 0 bases, with 11 bases lying between them. The germline V gene encodes CDR1 SGHNT and CDR2 YYREEE (reference sequence). In nucleotides, the CDR3 is TGTGCCAGCAGCAAGAACACAGACTCTGGAAACACCATATATTTT. It specifies CASSKNTDSGNTIYF.

The chain combines TRBV19 with TRBJ2-7, with D tentatively TRBD2 (7 bases). The CDR3 covers 16 residues. Germline-derived CDR1 and CDR2 are LNHDA and SQIVND (reference sequence). V dropped 4 bases and J dropped 3 bases, with 19 bases sitting between them. CDR3 in DNA: TGTGCCAGTAGTAGTGTTTGGGGGGGACAATTCTACGAGCAGTACTTC. It specifies CASSSVWGGQFYEQYF.

This clone occurred a few times. The chain combines TRBV27 with TRBJ1-5; no reliable D call. Germline-derived CDR1 and CDR2 are MNHEY and SMNVEV (reference sequence). V was pared by 8 bases and J by 2 bases, with 13 bases between. CDR3 length: 14 residues. The CDR3 DNA reads as TGTGCCAGCTCCATAAGACAAGGCAATCAGCCCCAGCATTTT. Protein: CASSIRQGNQPQHF.

The chain joins TRBV6-6 to TRBJ1-6, with 9 positions matching TRBD1. This CDR3 is 15 amino acids long. V was pared by 6 bases and J by 7 bases, with 7 bases of the junction left unmatched. The germline V gene encodes CDR1 MNHNY and CDR2 SVGAGI (reference sequence). The CDR3 DNA follows: TGTGCCAGCAGGGACTCGGGGACAGGGAATTCACCCCTCCACTTT. Translation gives CASRDSGTGNSPLHF.

The chain links TRBV5-6 to TRBJ2-2, with 8 bases aligning to TRBD1. Germline-derived CDR1 and CDR2 are SGHDT and YYEEEE. The CDR3 consists of 17 residues. J lost 2 bases, V lost 4 bases, and 10 bases had no gene match. This CDR3 is CASSPLQDRDNTGELFF. In DNA, the CDR3 is TGTGCCAGCAGCCCGCTGCAGGACAGGGACAACACCGGGGAGCTGTTTTTT.

V and J are TRBV4-1 and TRBJ2-7, with 10 bases aligning to TRBD2. This CDR3 has 15 residues. CDR1 and CDR2 (germline): MGHRA, YSYEKL. The junction had 3 bases not matched to a gene; V was cut back by 1 base and J by 3 bases. The DNA of the CDR3 is TGCGCCAGCAGCCAAGGCACTAGCGGGATCTACGAGCAGTACTTC. Protein sequence: CASSQGTSGIYEQYF.

This clone was detected once. The chain combines TRBV5-1 with TRBJ2-1, with 9 positions matching TRBD2. The CDR3 spans 16 residues. Germline V gene data show CDR1 as SGHRS and CDR2 as YFSETQ. Losses at the gene ends were 1 base for V and 5 bases for J; bases not matched to a gene: 7. CDR3 sequence reads: CASSLTGTSLNNEQFF. The CDR3 region has the DNA TGCGCCAGCAGCTTGACGGGGACTAGCTTAAACAATGAGCAGTTCTTC.

The V and J genes are TRBV4-2 and TRBJ2-6; 8 positions match TRBD1. Looked up from germline, CDR1 is LGHNA and CDR2 is YNFKEQ. Unmatched junction bases numbered 5, after V lost 4 bases and J lost 0 bases. This CDR3 is built from 17 residues. CDR3 loop: CASSPRQGTSGANVLTF. In nucleotides, the CDR3 is TGTGCCAGCAGCCCAAGACAGGGGACCTCTGGGGCCAACGTCCTGACTTTC.

The chain joins TRBV5-1 to TRBJ2-5, with 10 nucleotides matching TRBD1. The CDR3 has 15 residues. CDR1 is SGHRS and CDR2 is YFSETQ in the germline V gene. J was trimmed by 1 base and V by 4 bases; bases with no gene match: 4. Here the CDR3 reads CASSPRDRGQETQYF. The CDR3 DNA sequence: TGCGCCAGCAGCCCTCGGGACAGGGGCCAAGAGACCCAGTACTTC. Supplemented by reference TRBV5-1 and TRBJ2-5, the full variable domain reads KAGVTQTPRYLIKTRGQQVTLSCSPISGHRSVSWYQQTPGQGLQFLFEYFSETQRNKGNFPGRFSGRQFSNSRSEMNVSTLELGDSALYLCASSPRDRGQETQYFGPGTRLLVL.

The V gene is TRBV5-1, the J gene TRBJ1-4; a possible D gene is TRBD1 (5 bases). This CDR3 comprises 15 residues. The germline gives CDR1 SGHRS, CDR2 YFSETQ. Trimming cost V 4 bases and J 3 bases, with 13 bases left between them. CDR3 coding DNA: TGCGCCAGCAGCCGCGGGACCCAATCTAATGAAAAACTGTTTTTT. This encodes CASSRGTQSNEKLFF. The whole variable domain, filled in from reference TRBV5-1 and TRBJ1-4, reads KAGVTQTPRYLIKTRGQQVTLSCSPISGHRSVSWYQQTPGQGLQFLFEYFSETQRNKGNFPGRFSGRQFSNSRSEMNVSTLELGDSALYLCASSRGTQSNEKLFFGSGTQLSVL.

V gene TRBV7-2 combines with J gene TRBJ1-2; D remains unclear. CDR1 and CDR2 from the germline V gene are SGHTA and FQGNSA. Trimming stripped 1 base from V and 1 base from J, with 7 bases between. The CDR3 contains 14 residues. CDR3 loop: CASSLDAINYGYTF. In DNA form, the CDR3 reads TGTGCCAGCAGCTTAGACGCGATTAACTATGGCTACACCTTC.

This sequence joins TRBV10-3 and TRBJ2-7; TRBD1 might be the D (6 bases). Trimming cost V 2 bases and J 4 bases, with 12 bases left between them. This CDR3 is 14 amino acids long. The V gene's germline CDR1 is ENHRY and CDR2 SYGVKD. Written as DNA, the CDR3 is TGTGCCATCAGTGAGGCAGGACAGACTTACGAGCAGTACTTC. Its translation: CAISEAGQTYEQYF.

The V call is TRBV27, the J call TRBJ2-6; the match to TRBD1 covers 7 bases. Germline V gene lookup returns CDR1 MNHEY and CDR2 SMNVEV (reference sequence). The ends lost 6 bases at V and 5 bases at J; junction bases unmatched: 4. The length of the CDR3 is 14 residues. CDR3 loop: CASRTGAWANVLTF. For the CDR3, the DNA is TGTGCCAGCAGAACAGGGGCCTGGGCCAACGTCCTGACTTTC.

This rearrangement joins TRBV19 to TRBJ2-2; D gene unclear. The germline V gene encodes CDR1 LNHDA and CDR2 SQIVND (reference sequence). This CDR3 comprises 11 residues. V dropped 7 bases and J dropped 11 bases, with 11 bases sitting between them. CDR3 loop: CASTSYRELFF. CDR3 bases: TGTGCCAGTACCTCCTACCGCGAGCTGTTTTTT.

The table lists this clone with a few counts. The chain uses TRBV9 and TRBJ2-1; weak D call: TRBD1 (5 bases). Germline V lookup: CDR1 SGDLS, CDR2 YYNGEE. V was trimmed by 3 bases and J by 3 bases, leaving 16 bases between them. This CDR3 spans 16 amino acids. The CDR3 DNA reads as TGTGCCAGCAGCGCGTGGACGGTTCAGGGCTACAATGAGCAGTTCTTC. Protein product: CASSAWTVQGYNEQFF.